This T cell receptor beta chain was obtained from a study of cytomegalovirus exposure and HLA in healthy donors. General study results and limits: Most sequenced TCRs were rare (though some public TCRs occurred in many donors). Later, an analysis found that TCR clusters from the first cohort tended to co-occur in the roughly 110 validation repertoires.

The CDR3 loop spans 14 amino acids. V lost 0 bases and J lost 6, with 9 bases in between. Germline V gene sequence: CDR1 LGHNA, CDR2 YSLEER. TCRdb's copy holds only in-frame clones and misses some; the assay was immunoSEQ multiplex PCR. The sample shows some 140,000 clones, 80% to 90% of them seen only once. About this clone: Its antigen is undetermined.

This clonotype was sampled from a man aged 18 to 35 in good health and CMV-seropositive. This chain links TRBV4-3 with TRBJ2-1; possible D gene TRBD2, 5 bases. Input material: PBMCs. CDR3 nucleotide sequence: TGCGCCAGCAGCCAAGAGGGAGAGCGCAATGAGCAGTTCTTC. Translating gives CASSQEGERNEQFF.